Listed below are T cell receptor beta chains from one sample, sequenced in a study of T cells in Graves' hyperthyroidism and ophthalmopathy. TCRdb reanalysed the multiplex PCR reads using MiXCR and keeps one entry per CDR3 protein. Among fewer than 25,000 distinct CDR3 sequences listed, 45% to 50% were seen once. The sequencing input was blood. The receptors were sampled from a woman between 40 and 55 years old with Graves' hyperthyroidism that later progressed to Graves' ophthalmopathy. Each CDR3 is given with its conserved first and last residue. D genes are given only for firm matches. Part of the rows lack a size; the others show once, few, many or a class for expanded clones.

J: TRBJ2-2; size: .; V: TRBV24-1; D: .; CDR3: CATSDRKKVGELFF; DNA: TGTGCCACCAGTGATCGGAAGAAGGTCGGGGAGCTGTTTTTT
J: TRBJ2-1; size: many; V: TRBV5-1; D: TRBD1; CDR3: CASSLEGQGTDEQFF; DNA: TGCGCCAGCAGCTTGGAGGGACAGGGCACTGATGAGCAGTTCTTC
J: TRBJ1-4; size: many; V: TRBV6-5; D: .; CDR3: CASSPRTREKLFF; DNA: TGTGCCAGCAGCCCCAGAACGAGGGAAAAACTGTTTTTT
J: TRBJ2-6; size: .; V: TRBV5-1; D: TRBD2; CDR3: CASSLGLAGSGANVLTF; DNA: TGCGCCAGCAGCTTAGGACTAGCGGGATCTGGGGCCAACGTCCTGACTTTC
J: TRBJ2-5; size: many; V: TRBV6-6; D: TRBD1; CDR3: CASSDRQGAGETQYF; DNA: TGTGCCAGCAGTGACAGACAGGGGGCGGGAGAGACCCAGTACTTC
J: TRBJ2-2; size: .; V: TRBV7-3; D: TRBD2; CDR3: CASSGGPSGRNIGELFF; DNA: TGTGCCAGCAGCGGAGGGCCTAGCGGGAGAAACATCGGGGAGCTGTTTTTT
J: TRBJ1-2; size: .; V: TRBV20-1; D: TRBD1; CDR3: CSAGRDRESDGYTF; DNA: TGCAGTGCTGGTCGAGACAGGGAGAGCGATGGCTACACCTTC
J: TRBJ2-4; size: .; V: TRBV10-3; D: TRBD2; CDR3: CAISPGLGGGKNIQYF; DNA: TGTGCCATCAGTCCAGGCTTGGGGGGGGGCAAAAACATTCAGTACTTC
J: TRBJ2-5; size: many; V: TRBV6-6; D: TRBD2; CDR3: CASRTRRGDGETQYF; DNA: TGTGCCAGCAGGACGAGACGGGGGGATGGGGAGACCCAGTACTTC
J: TRBJ1-1; size: .; V: TRBV6-5; D: .; CDR3: CASSQTGSTEAFF; DNA: TGTGCCAGCAGTCAAACAGGGAGCACTGAAGCTTTCTTT
J: TRBJ2-3; size: few; V: TRBV10-3; D: .; CDR3: CAISESASRLDTQYF; DNA: TGTGCCATCAGTGAGTCAGCCAGTAGGTTAGATACGCAGTATTTT
J: TRBJ2-7; size: once; V: TRBV6-5; D: TRBD1; CDR3: CASSRTPGQGYEQYF; DNA: TGTGCCAGCAGTCGAACGCCGGGACAGGGCTACGAGCAGTACTTC
J: TRBJ1-1; size: .; V: TRBV12-3/TRBV12-4; D: TRBD1; CDR3: CASSFPGQGNTEAFF; DNA: TGTGCCAGCAGTTTCCCCGGACAGGGGAACACTGAAGCTTTCTTT
J: TRBJ2-7; size: .; V: TRBV7-3; D: TRBD2; CDR3: CASSLGVRAGDEQYF; DNA: TGTGCCAGCAGCTTAGGGGTCCGGGCGGGAGACGAGCAGTACTTC
J: TRBJ1-5; size: .; V: TRBV4-2; D: .; CDR3: CASSQVEGGFSNQPQHF; DNA: TGTGCCAGCAGCCAAGTCGAGGGGGGTTTTAGCAATCAGCCCCAGCATTTT
J: TRBJ2-2; size: many; V: TRBV6-1; D: .; CDR3: CASKVPGELFF; DNA: TGTGCCAGCAAGGTCCCCGGGGAGCTGTTTTTT